The rows below give T cell receptor beta chains drawn from one sample of a study of PD-1 blockade in classical Hodgkin lymphoma. Some clones are missing from TCRdb's copy, which holds only in-frame ones; the method was immunoSEQ multiplex PCR. The table has some 10,000 clones, about 70% seen once; the top ten hold less than 5%. The source material was CD4+ T cells from blood, sampled at baseline. These receptors were obtained from a human donor with classical Hodgkin lymphoma. The CDR3 runs from the conserved cysteine through the conserved F or W. The order of the fields is clone size, D gene, J gene, V gene, CDR3 DNA, CDR3 protein. D genes are given only for firm matches. Size tells how often a clone was seen (once, few, many) or the class of an expanded clone, and some rows leave it out.

abundance: -; d_gene: -; j_gene: TRBJ2-7; v_gene: TRBV5-6; CDR3nt: TGTGCCAGCAGCCGATCCGGGACAAGTTACGAGCAGTACTTC; CDR3aa: CASSRSGTSYEQYF
abundance: -; d_gene: -; j_gene: TRBJ2-1; v_gene: TRBV7-2; CDR3nt: TGTGCCAGCTGGACCGGGGTTGATGAGCAGTTCTTC; CDR3aa: CASWTGVDEQFF
abundance: -; d_gene: -; j_gene: TRBJ2-7; v_gene: TRBV28; CDR3nt: TGTGCCAGCAGCTCGGGGTTGGTATTAGGGGACCCCTACGAGCAGTACTTC; CDR3aa: CASSSGLVLGDPYEQYF
abundance: -; d_gene: TRBD2; j_gene: TRBJ2-1; v_gene: TRBV6-6; CDR3nt: TGTGCCAGCAGTTACGGGACCAGCGGGGATGAGCAGTTCTTC; CDR3aa: CASSYGTSGDEQFF
abundance: -; d_gene: -; j_gene: TRBJ1-1; v_gene: TRBV11-1; CDR3nt: TGTGCCAGCAGCCTCTCTCCAGGACAGAACACTGAAGCTTTCTTT; CDR3aa: CASSLSPGQNTEAFF
abundance: -; d_gene: TRBD1; j_gene: TRBJ1-2; v_gene: TRBV29-1; CDR3nt: TGCAGCGTTGAAAGGGACAGGGGGCAGGATGGCTACACCTTC; CDR3aa: CSVERDRGQDGYTF
abundance: -; d_gene: -; j_gene: TRBJ2-5; v_gene: TRBV9; CDR3nt: TGTGCCAGCAGCGTAGCCGGGATGGCCCTGGAGACCCAGTACTTC; CDR3aa: CASSVAGMALETQYF
abundance: -; d_gene: -; j_gene: TRBJ2-1; v_gene: TRBV2; CDR3nt: TGTGCCAGCAGCTCCGGAAGAGGGCGCAATGAGCAGTTCTTC; CDR3aa: CASSSGRGRNEQFF
abundance: -; d_gene: TRBD1; j_gene: TRBJ1-1; v_gene: TRBV4-1; CDR3nt: TGCGCCAGCAGCCAAGATAGGCACAGGGGGAACACTGAAGCTTTCTTT; CDR3aa: CASSQDRHRGNTEAFF
abundance: -; d_gene: -; j_gene: TRBJ2-7; v_gene: TRBV6-5; CDR3nt: TGTGCCAGCAGTTACTCGCGGACTTTGGCCGAGCAGTACTTC; CDR3aa: CASSYSRTLAEQYF
abundance: -; d_gene: TRBD1; j_gene: TRBJ1-1; v_gene: TRBV7-9; CDR3nt: TGTGCCAGCAGCTTAGGGACAGGGGTGACTGAAGCTTTCTTT; CDR3aa: CASSLGTGVTEAFF
abundance: -; d_gene: -; j_gene: TRBJ1-2; v_gene: TRBV6-6; CDR3nt: TGTGCCAGCAGTTACTCCTCGACCTACAGCGGAGGCTACACCTTC; CDR3aa: CASSYSSTYSGGYTF
abundance: -; d_gene: TRBD1; j_gene: TRBJ2-7; v_gene: TRBV27; CDR3nt: TGTGCCAGCAGCCGCCGAGGACAGGGGGCCAACGAGCAGTACTTC; CDR3aa: CASSRRGQGANEQYF
abundance: few; d_gene: -; j_gene: TRBJ1-2; v_gene: TRBV28; CDR3nt: TGTGCCAGCAGTTATTCAGCCGTTTATGGCTACACCTTC; CDR3aa: CASSYSAVYGYTF
abundance: -; d_gene: TRBD1; j_gene: TRBJ2-3; v_gene: TRBV5-1; CDR3nt: TGCGCCAGCAGCTATACCGGGACAGGGTTCACAGATACGCAGTATTTT; CDR3aa: CASSYTGTGFTDTQYF
abundance: -; d_gene: -; j_gene: TRBJ1-2; v_gene: TRBV7-9; CDR3nt: TGTGCCAGCAGCTTAGCGGATAGAGATGGCTACACCTTC; CDR3aa: CASSLADRDGYTF
abundance: -; d_gene: -; j_gene: TRBJ2-1; v_gene: TRBV16; CDR3nt: TGTGCCAGCAGCCAAAGCCAGTACAATGAGCAGTTCTTC; CDR3aa: CASSQSQYNEQFF
abundance: -; d_gene: -; j_gene: TRBJ2-3; v_gene: TRBV19; CDR3nt: TGTGCCAGTAGTATAGTCGGGCGCGGCCTCAGCACAGATACGCAGTATTTT; CDR3aa: CASSIVGRGLSTDTQYF
abundance: -; d_gene: TRBD1; j_gene: TRBJ1-6; v_gene: TRBV19; CDR3nt: TGTGCCAGTAGTATTATTCAGGGGGGCCCGAATTCACCCCTCCACTTT; CDR3aa: CASSIIQGGPNSPLHF
abundance: -; d_gene: TRBD2; j_gene: TRBJ2-7; v_gene: TRBV5-1; CDR3nt: TGCGCCAGCAGCTACAGGGGACTAGCGGACGTACGGGAGCAGTACTTC; CDR3aa: CASSYRGLADVREQYF
abundance: -; d_gene: -; j_gene: TRBJ2-4; v_gene: TRBV28; CDR3nt: TGTGCCAGCAGTTTCATGGGGGTGAGAGCCAAAAACATTCAGTACTTC; CDR3aa: CASSFMGVRAKNIQYF
abundance: -; d_gene: TRBD1; j_gene: TRBJ2-6; v_gene: TRBV13; CDR3nt: TGTGCCAGCAGCTTGTACAGGGGGACCAACGTCCTGACTTTC; CDR3aa: CASSLYRGTNVLTF
abundance: -; d_gene: -; j_gene: TRBJ2-1; v_gene: TRBV10-3; CDR3nt: TGTGCCATCAGTGACAGGGACCAATCCTACAATGAGCAGTTCTTC; CDR3aa: CAISDRDQSYNEQFF
abundance: -; d_gene: -; j_gene: TRBJ2-3; v_gene: TRBV7-6; CDR3nt: TGTGCCAGCAGCTTAAAGGTACCAGATACGCAGTATTTT; CDR3aa: CASSLKVPDTQYF
abundance: few; d_gene: -; j_gene: TRBJ2-7; v_gene: TRBV27; CDR3nt: TGTGCCAGCAGTCGCCGGGAGATGGCCTACGAGCAGTACTTC; CDR3aa: CASSRREMAYEQYF
abundance: -; d_gene: TRBD2; j_gene: TRBJ2-7; v_gene: TRBV20-1; CDR3nt: TGCAGTGCTAGCGGGAGGTACGAGCAGTACTTC; CDR3aa: CSASGRYEQYF
abundance: -; d_gene: -; j_gene: TRBJ2-5; v_gene: TRBV2; CDR3nt: TGTGCCAGCAGCGGGGGAAGCACGCAGACCCAGTACTTC; CDR3aa: CASSGGSTQTQYF
abundance: -; d_gene: -; j_gene: TRBJ1-4; v_gene: TRBV2; CDR3nt: TGTGCCAGCAGTGTGTCGGACAGACGCAATGAAAAACTGTTTTTT; CDR3aa: CASSVSDRRNEKLFF
abundance: -; d_gene: TRBD2; j_gene: TRBJ2-1; v_gene: TRBV2; CDR3nt: TGTGCCAGCAGCGAAGGGACTAGCGGGAGCCATGAGCAGTTCTTC; CDR3aa: CASSEGTSGSHEQFF
abundance: few; d_gene: -; j_gene: TRBJ2-7; v_gene: TRBV19; CDR3nt: TGTGCCAGTAGTAGGGGACTTTACGAGCAGTACTTC; CDR3aa: CASSRGLYEQYF
abundance: few; d_gene: -; j_gene: TRBJ1-1; v_gene: TRBV19; CDR3nt: TGTGCCAGCCAACAGGGAGGATACACTGAAGCTTTCTTT; CDR3aa: CASQQGGYTEAFF
abundance: few; d_gene: -; j_gene: TRBJ1-3; v_gene: TRBV5-5; CDR3nt: TGTGCCAGCAGCTTGGTGTATCACCCTCGGGCCGATGGAAACACCATATATTTT; CDR3aa: CASSLVYHPRADGNTIYF
abundance: -; d_gene: TRBD1; j_gene: TRBJ1-1; v_gene: TRBV7-9; CDR3nt: TGTGCCAGCCGGAAAACAGGGGCGGCTGAAGCTTTCTTT; CDR3aa: CASRKTGAAEAFF
abundance: few; d_gene: TRBD1; j_gene: TRBJ1-2; v_gene: TRBV19; CDR3nt: TGTGCCAGTAGTAACGAGGACAGGGATGGAAACTATGGCTACACCTTC; CDR3aa: CASSNEDRDGNYGYTF
abundance: few; d_gene: -; j_gene: TRBJ2-4; v_gene: TRBV30; CDR3nt: TGTGCCTGGAGTGTAAACCCTCCGGGTAGCCGACTAAACATTCAGTACTTC; CDR3aa: CAWSVNPPGSRLNIQYF
abundance: -; d_gene: TRBD2; j_gene: TRBJ2-7; v_gene: TRBV5-1; CDR3nt: TGCGCCAGCAGCTTGGTGGGCGGGAGTGTCGGATACGAGCAGTACTTC; CDR3aa: CASSLVGGSVGYEQYF
abundance: -; d_gene: -; j_gene: TRBJ1-1; v_gene: TRBV28; CDR3nt: TGTGCCAGCACCCCCCCGGGCAGGGCGGAAGCTTTCTTT; CDR3aa: CASTPPGRAEAFF
abundance: once; d_gene: TRBD2; j_gene: TRBJ2-1; v_gene: TRBV18; CDR3nt: TGTGCCAGCTCACCACGACTAGCGAATAATGAGCAGTTCTTC; CDR3aa: CASSPRLANNEQFF
abundance: once; d_gene: -; j_gene: TRBJ2-7; v_gene: TRBV27; CDR3nt: TGTGCCAGCAGTTCAGGGGGAGGCTACGAGCAGTACTTC; CDR3aa: CASSSGGGYEQYF
abundance: -; d_gene: TRBD2; j_gene: TRBJ2-3; v_gene: TRBV7-2; CDR3nt: TGTGCCAGCAGCTTAGCAACGGGAGGTAGGACAGATACGCAGTATTTT; CDR3aa: CASSLATGGRTDTQYF
abundance: once; d_gene: -; j_gene: TRBJ2-4; v_gene: TRBV27; CDR3nt: TGTGCCAGCAGTGAATTAGCCAAAAACATTCAGTACTTC; CDR3aa: CASSELAKNIQYF
abundance: few; d_gene: -; j_gene: TRBJ2-3; v_gene: TRBV5-4; CDR3nt: TGTGCCAGCAGCGCAGGAGGGTATACGCAGTATTTT; CDR3aa: CASSAGGYTQYF
abundance: -; d_gene: -; j_gene: TRBJ2-1; v_gene: TRBV11-2; CDR3nt: TGTGCCAGCAGCTTCATGTGGCTGGAGGCAGGGGCTTACAATGAGCAGTTCTTC; CDR3aa: CASSFMWLEAGAYNEQFF